Listed below are T cell receptor beta chains from one sample, sequenced in a study of shared clonotypes between healthy human individuals. Produced via immunoSEQ multiplex PCR; TCRdb's table is partial and in-frame only. This table has fewer than 700,000 clones, around 80% appearing once. The sequenced material came from PBMCs. These receptors were collected from a woman between 40 and 55 years old in good health. Some clones in this sample may be carry-over from other donors' samples. Each CDR3 is given without its conserved first and last residue.

ASSLPPQETQY TRBV7-6
ASSPIGRNEQF TRBV18
ASSHSGLAGRTSSYEQY TRBV5-1
ATSRGRNTGELF TRBV15
SVELTRGGSYEQY TRBV29-1
ASSEYTEAL TRBV2
ASTLSRGVNIQY TRBV28
ASSLWDYEQY TRBV5-5
ASSYDRTSKNIQY TRBV6-5
ASSLDGTSDEQY TRBV5-1
ATSQDTEAF TRBV27
ASSVDRQGRYGYT TRBV9
ASSPASGRVADTQY TRBV18
ASSPRQGRTYEQY TRBV18
ASSEGWAGTDTQY TRBV25-1
ASSFGSWYQETQY TRBV28
ASSVGGRKNIQY TRBV5-1
ASSLSGQPQH TRBV28
ASSAVWPYQETQY TRBV2
ASSPSGSTYEQY TRBV5-1
ASSIPQGNTEAF TRBV7-9
ARRQGVFNQPQH TRBV9
ASSIPGVGKTGELF TRBV28
ASSRQGSGELF TRBV19
ASSPSGANTGELF TRBV18
ASSVGQMNTEAF TRBV28
ASSRDRVNTIY TRBV13
ASSSPGTGTGNTIY TRBV7-8
SVGGAMGWTTEAF TRBV29-1
ASSEYSYWTGPSEQY TRBV25-1
ASSIGLADSYNEQF TRBV7-6
ASSEWSDRVYGDTQY TRBV25-1
AWSRGDYQPQH TRBV30